This T cell receptor (beta chain) was documented in a study of cytomegalovirus exposure and HLA in healthy donors. CDR1 is KGHSH and CDR2 is LQKENI in the germline V gene. The CDR3 runs to 16 residues. V lost 3 bases, J lost 4 bases, and 5 bases stayed unmatched. The PCR ran on 60 Vbeta and 13 Jbeta primers. Per the study methods: A later analysis tallied roughly 77 million unique TCR beta chains, 8.5 million to 11 million of them shared. The repertoire was sequenced with immunoSEQ multiplex PCR; TCRdb's copy has only in-frame clones and lacks some. V and J calls and clone size are as listed in that table; D and trimming were resolved from the DNA. Of 150,000 to 200,000 clones listed, 79% are singletons. Whole-study findings and limits: Presence/absence analyses treated sequencing depth as roughly uniform across donors. Many donors carried some public TCRs, although rarity characterized most TCR sequences. Later analysis identified a missense DCLRE1C variant that was linked to TCR beta V- and J-gene trimming.

Remarks on this clone: Antigen specificity is unknown.

Material for sequencing was PBMCs. The origin of this receptor is a woman in her 50s in good health and CMV-seronegative. The chain employs TRBV18 and TRBJ2-2, with TRBD2 matching 10 bases. CDR3 nucleotide sequence: TGTGCCAGCTCACCCCTAGCGGGAGCCGGCACCGGGGAGCTGTTTTTT. Translation gives CASSPLAGAGTGELFF.